The next 23 T cell receptor beta chains were all read from a single sample in a study of T cell responses to AZD1222 COVID-19 vaccine. Libraries were prepared by immunoSEQ multiplex PCR; TCRdb keeps only in-frame clonotypes and omits some of them. The data contain about 150,000 clones, roughly nine tenths of them singletons. The sequenced sample was peripheral blood, obtained 28 days after the second AZD1222 dose. Receptors originate from an adult who received the AZD1222 COVID-19 vaccine.

The chain is built from TRBV7-8 and TRBJ2-2; D is uncertain. CDR3 length: 12 residues. Germline values: CDR1 SGHVS, CDR2 FQNEAQ. V was clipped by 1 base and J by 6 bases, with 3 bases between them. The CDR3 is CASSLGSGELFF. For the CDR3, the DNA is TGTGCCAGCAGCTTAGGGTCCGGGGAGCTGTTTTTT.

The gene calls are TRBV29-1 and TRBJ2-7, with 7 bases that match TRBD1. The CDR3 runs 17 residues. Per germline, CDR1 SQVTM and CDR2 ANQGSEA. V trimming: 0 bases; J trimming: 0 bases; junction bases outside the gene matches: 11. CDR3 nucleotide sequence: TGCAGCGTTGAAGATCCCGGACAGGTTGGTGGCTCCTACGAGCAGTACTTC. It codes for CSVEDPGQVGGSYEQYF.

This chain joins TRBV5-4 and TRBJ2-3; possibly TRBD2 for D (5 bases). CDR1 is SGHNT, CDR2 YYREEE, per germline (reference sequence). V was pared by 0 bases and J by 4 bases, with 9 bases between. The CDR3 has 14 residues. The CDR3 is CASSLGTGADTQYF. CDR3 in DNA: TGTGCCAGCAGCTTGGGGACTGGGGCAGATACGCAGTATTTT. Supplemented by reference TRBV5-4 and TRBJ2-3, the full variable domain reads ETGVTQSPTHLIKTRGQQVTLRCSSQSGHNTVSWYQQALGQGPQFIFQYYREEENGRGNFPPRFSGLQFPNYSSELNVNALELDDSALYLCASSLGTGADTQYFGPGTRLTVL.

J is TRBJ2-7 and V is TRBV5-1, with D perhaps TRBD2 (5 bases). Trimming removed 0 bases at V and 3 bases at J, with 16 bases between. In germline, CDR1 is SGHRS, CDR2 YFSETQ. This CDR3 is 16 amino acids long. The CDR3 coding sequence is TGCGCCAGCAGCTTGGCCCCGGGATCTGCAAGCTACGAGCAGTACTTC. Protein sequence: CASSLAPGSASYEQYF. The complete variable domain, with remaining parts taken from reference TRBV5-1 and TRBJ2-7, reads KAGVTQTPRYLIKTRGQQVTLSCSPISGHRSVSWYQQTPGQGLQFLFEYFSETQRNKGNFPGRFSGRQFSNSRSEMNVSTLELGDSALYLCASSLAPGSASYEQYFGPGTRLTVT.

The V call is TRBV18, the J call TRBJ1-1; the D is unclear. Trimming stripped 6 bases from V and 0 bases from J, with 5 bases between. Germline lookup yields CDR1 KGHSH and CDR2 LQKENI. This CDR3 is built from 12 residues. The CDR3: CASSGMNTEAFF. CDR3 bases: TGTGCCAGCTCGGGGATGAACACTGAAGCTTTCTTT.

The V call is TRBV7-3, the J call TRBJ1-5; tentative D call: TRBD1 (6 bases). This CDR3 region has 14 residues. With 5 bases removed from V and 1 base from J, the gap between germline ends came to 9 bases. From germline, CDR1 is SGHTA and CDR2 FQGTGA. CDR3 DNA: TGTGCCAGCAGCCGACAGGTAAGCAATCAGCCCCAGCATTTT. Protein sequence: CASSRQVSNQPQHF.

The chain is built from TRBV28 and TRBJ1-1; 11 bases align to TRBD1. The V gene end was trimmed by 5 bases and the J gene end by 5 bases; junction bases not matched to a gene: 10. The germline gives CDR1 MDHEN, CDR2 SYDVKM. The CDR3 sequence is 16 residues long. The CDR3 reads CASSPGTGGRWTEAFF. The CDR3 DNA is TGTGCCAGCAGTCCCGGGACAGGGGGGAGGTGGACTGAAGCTTTCTTT.

The chain couples TRBV19 to TRBJ1-1, with a weak D call TRBD1 (5 bases). The germline CDR1 and CDR2 sequences are LNHDA and SQIVND (reference sequence). V was clipped by 7 bases and J by 1 base, with 13 bases between them. The CDR3 is made up of 14 amino acids. The CDR3 loop reads CASITRGGNTEAFF. DNA of the CDR3: TGTGCCAGTATAACGCGTGGGGGGAACACTGAAGCTTTCTTT.

This clone was recorded only once. This chain connects TRBV6-2 or TRBV6-3 to TRBJ1-1, with no clear D. Per germline, CDR1 MNHEY and CDR2 SVGEGT. Between the trimmed V and J ends, which lost 1 base and 8 bases, there was a span of 5 bases. This CDR3 spans 11 amino acids. As DNA, the CDR3 is TGTGCCAGCAGTTACTTTGCCGAAGCTTTCTTT. Its translation is CASSYFAEAFF.

The V gene is TRBV11-2, the J gene TRBJ1-5, with 7 bases identical to TRBD1. This CDR3 region has 13 residues. Germline assignment: CDR1 SGHAT and CDR2 FQNNGV. V lost 4 bases, J lost 13 bases, and 10 bases stayed unmatched. CDR3 nucleotides: TGTGCCAGCAGCTCACAAAGCGGGGGACAGCAGCATTTT. It is translated as CASSSQSGGQQHF.

This clone was observed a few times. The V and J genes are TRBV6-5 and TRBJ1-1, with 7 bases identical to TRBD1. CDR1 and CDR2 (germline): MNHEY, SVGAGI. CDR3 length: 14 amino acids. The V gene end was trimmed by 4 bases and the J gene end by 4 bases; junction bases not matched to a gene: 6. In DNA, the CDR3 is TGTGCCAGCAGTTCAGGGGCAGGGGGCACTGAAGCTTTCTTT. Its protein product is CASSSGAGGTEAFF.

The chain links TRBV3-1 (or the pseudogene TRBV3-2) to TRBJ1-5, with D uncertain. Trimming removed 1 base from V and 5 bases from J, with 12 bases in between. The V gene's germline CDR1 is LGHDT and CDR2 YNNKEL (reference sequence). There are 15 residues in the CDR3. This chain's CDR3 is CASSQGKGVYQPQHF. The CDR3 nucleotides are TGTGCCAGCAGCCAAGGCAAGGGCGTGTATCAGCCCCAGCATTTT.

A word on this clone: Within the sample, other DNA sequences also encode this same CDR3. This sequence joins TRBV14 and TRBJ1-2; no reliable D call. The CDR3 contains 13 residues. Deletions cut 1 base from V and 2 bases from J, with 5 bases between. CDR1 and CDR2 from the germline V gene are SGHDN and FVKESK. Here the CDR3 reads CASSQGQNYGYTF. The CDR3 bases are TGTGCCAGCAGCCAAGGCCAAAACTATGGCTACACCTTC.

The chain joins TRBV7-2 to TRBJ1-1, with a weak D call TRBD1 (5 bases). The CDR3 has 17 amino acids. From germline, CDR1 is SGHTA and CDR2 FQGNSA. Trimming took off 5 bases at V and 4 bases at J, with 23 bases between the two ends. CDR3 in amino acids: CASSHRGAGGRGTEAFF. CDR3 DNA sequence: TGTGCCAGCAGCCATCGGGGAGCCGGGGGTAGGGGCACTGAAGCTTTCTTT. Looking up the rest from reference TRBV7-2 and TRBJ1-1 gives the full variable domain: GAGVSQSPSNKVTEKGKDVELRCDPISGHTALYWYRQSLGQGLEFLIYFQGNSAPDKSGLPSDRFSAERTGGSVSTLTIQRTQQEDSAVYLCASSHRGAGGRGTEAFFGQGTRLTVV.

This chain links TRBV6-5 with TRBJ2-7; 9 nucleotides match TRBD1. Losses at the gene ends were 0 bases for V and 3 bases for J; bases not matched to a gene: 3. This CDR3 is 15 amino acids long. CDR1 MNHEY and CDR2 SVGAGI come from the germline V gene. This CDR3 is CASSYSQTGGYEQYF. CDR3 DNA: TGTGCCAGCAGTTACTCCCAGACAGGGGGCTACGAGCAGTACTTC.

The chain uses TRBV2 and TRBJ1-2; D might be TRBD1 (5 bases). The V end lost 5 bases, the J end lost 6 bases, and 16 bases lay between the germline ends. The germline V gene has CDR1 SNHLY and CDR2 FYNNEI. The CDR3 sequence is 14 residues long. The CDR3 DNA reads TGTGCCAGCAGTATCATTGGAGGGGACGATGGCTACACCTTC. Protein: CASSIIGGDDGYTF. The full variable domain, its missing parts supplied by reference TRBV2 and TRBJ1-2, is EPEVTQTPSHQVTQMGQEVILRCVPISNHLYFYWYRQILGQKVEFLVSFYNNEISEKSEIFDDQFSVERPDGSNFTLKIRSTKLEDSAMYFCASSIIGGDDGYTFGSGTRLTVV.

V gene TRBV19 combines with J gene TRBJ1-2, with unresolved D. V gave up 1 base and J gave up 2 bases, with 11 bases separating them. Germline CDR1 reads LNHDA; CDR2 reads SQIVND (reference sequence). The CDR3 loop spans 15 amino acids. CDR3: CASSIVGTPNYGYTF. The CDR3 DNA is TGTGCCAGTAGTATAGTTGGCACACCAAACTATGGCTACACCTTC.

The gene calls are TRBV9 and TRBJ1-1, with 9 bases that match TRBD1. In germline, CDR1 is SGDLS, CDR2 YYNGEE. V lost 0 bases to trimming and J lost 0 bases; unmatched junction nucleotides: 6. The CDR3 has 17 amino acids. CDR3 bases: TGTGCCAGCAGCGTAGCGGGGACAGGGACTATGAACACTGAAGCTTTCTTT. This encodes CASSVAGTGTMNTEAFF.

This chain uses TRBV19 with TRBJ1-2; D gene ambiguous. Trimming shortened V by 3 bases and J by 6 bases, and 8 bases separated the two germline ends. The CDR3 length is 12 residues. The V gene's germline CDR1 is LNHDA and CDR2 SQIVND (reference sequence). CDR3 residues: CASSIIGDGYTF. CDR3 sequence (DNA): TGTGCCAGTAGTATTATCGGGGATGGCTACACCTTC. Full variable domain (missing parts from reference TRBV19 and TRBJ1-2): DGGITQSPKYLFRKEGQNVTLSCEQNLNHDAMYWYRQDPGQGLRLIYYSQIVNDFQKGDIAEGYSVSREKKESFPLTVTSAQKNPTAFYLCASSIIGDGYTFGSGTRLTVV.

The rearrangement joins TRBV6-4 to TRBJ2-1; D gene uncertain. Trimming stripped 8 bases from V and 7 bases from J, with 18 bases between. The germline V gene has CDR1 MRHNA and CDR2 SNTAGT. This CDR3 has 14 residues. The DNA of the CDR3 is TGTGCCAGCTCCCACACACACTTACGGAATGAGCAGTTCTTC. This gives the protein CASSHTHLRNEQFF.

CDR3 region: CATSRGAVNTEAFF. The CDR3 DNA is TGTGCCACCAGCAGAGGTGCAGTGAACACTGAAGCTTTCTTT. J is TRBJ1-1 and V is TRBV15; the D is unclear. CDR3 length equals 14 residues. V shed 1 base and J shed 0 bases, with 6 bases lying between them. Per germline, CDR1 LNHNV and CDR2 YYDKDF (reference sequence).

The chain carries TRBV6-5 and TRBJ1-3; 7 bases line up with TRBD1. CDR3 length equals 14 residues. V trimming: 6 bases; J trimming: 4 bases; junction bases outside the gene matches: 6. CDR1 is MNHEY and CDR2 is SVGAGI in the germline V gene. The CDR3 loop reads CASRSTGTGNTIYF. DNA of the CDR3: TGTGCCAGCAGGTCGACAGGGACAGGAAACACCATATATTTT.

This clone was detected only once. The V call is TRBV25-1, the J call TRBJ1-6, with a weak D call TRBD1 (6 bases). The CDR3 consists of 14 residues. Germline assignment: CDR1 MGHDK and CDR2 SYGVNS. Trimming took 2 bases from V and 6 from J, leaving 8 bases between them. This chain's CDR3 is CASSEQGFNSPLHF. The CDR3 DNA is TGTGCCAGCAGTGAACAGGGGTTTAATTCACCCCTCCACTTT. Looking up the rest from reference TRBV25-1 and TRBJ1-6 gives the full variable domain: EADIYQTPRYLVIGTGKKITLECSQTMGHDKMYWYQQDPGMELHLIHYSYGVNSTEKGDLSSESTVSRIRTEHFPLTLESARPSHTSQYLCASSEQGFNSPLHFGNGTRLTVT.